These 4 T cell receptor beta chains were sequenced from one sample in a study of CD8+ T cells in alopecia areata. Indicated treatment: oral pan-JAK inhibitor, 5-10 mg twice daily. Extraction of RNA preceded its reverse transcription into cDNA, which served as the sequencing template. The assay was immunoSEQ multiplex PCR, and TCRdb's table has in-frame clones only and misses some. In the table there are fewer than 250,000 clones, around two fifths of which are singletons. The sequencing here drew on CD4+ T cells sorted from blood, taken at roughly week 30, from a patient treated with tofacitinib. Receptors were obtained from a human donor with alopecia areata.

This clone was counted at least ten times. CDR3 DNA: TGTGCCAGTAGGGCAGGACAGTGGAACACCGGGGAGCTGTTTTTT. Translated, it gives CASRAGQWNTGELFF. The chain is built from TRBV19 and TRBJ2-2, with a weak D call TRBD1 (6 bases). The CDR3 extends over 15 amino acids. Germline V gene lookup returns CDR1 LNHDA and CDR2 SQIVND (reference sequence). The germline V and J ends were trimmed by 6 bases and 1 base, with 12 bases remaining between them.

This clone was found a few times. The V call is TRBV6-1, the J call TRBJ1-1; D is undetermined. V was shortened by 7 bases and J by 1 base, with 13 bases between the two germline ends. Germline V gene lookup returns CDR1 MNHNS and CDR2 SASEGT. This CDR3 region has 14 residues. The CDR3 region has the DNA TGTGCCAGCACCCTCTCCCTAGGGAACACTGAAGCTTTCTTT. It yields the protein CASTLSLGNTEAFF.

The table lists this clone with a few counts. The chain uses TRBV30 and TRBJ2-7; D is perhaps TRBD1 (6 bases). Germline V gene data show CDR1 as GTSNPN and CDR2 as SVGIG (reference sequence). CDR3 length equals 13 residues. V shed 3 bases and J shed 5 bases, with 14 bases lying between them. The DNA of the CDR3 is TGTGCCTGGAGCAAACAGGGTCTCGACGAGCAGTACTTC. It specifies CAWSKQGLDEQYF.

The rearrangement links TRBV18 to TRBJ1-1; D not resolved. Trimming left V 3 bases short and J 1 base short, with 9 bases between. Germline CDR1 reads KGHSH; CDR2 reads LQKENI. CDR3 length: 14 amino acids. CDR3 loop: CASSPSRQNTEAFF. DNA of the CDR3: TGTGCCAGCTCACCGAGCAGGCAGAACACTGAAGCTTTCTTT.